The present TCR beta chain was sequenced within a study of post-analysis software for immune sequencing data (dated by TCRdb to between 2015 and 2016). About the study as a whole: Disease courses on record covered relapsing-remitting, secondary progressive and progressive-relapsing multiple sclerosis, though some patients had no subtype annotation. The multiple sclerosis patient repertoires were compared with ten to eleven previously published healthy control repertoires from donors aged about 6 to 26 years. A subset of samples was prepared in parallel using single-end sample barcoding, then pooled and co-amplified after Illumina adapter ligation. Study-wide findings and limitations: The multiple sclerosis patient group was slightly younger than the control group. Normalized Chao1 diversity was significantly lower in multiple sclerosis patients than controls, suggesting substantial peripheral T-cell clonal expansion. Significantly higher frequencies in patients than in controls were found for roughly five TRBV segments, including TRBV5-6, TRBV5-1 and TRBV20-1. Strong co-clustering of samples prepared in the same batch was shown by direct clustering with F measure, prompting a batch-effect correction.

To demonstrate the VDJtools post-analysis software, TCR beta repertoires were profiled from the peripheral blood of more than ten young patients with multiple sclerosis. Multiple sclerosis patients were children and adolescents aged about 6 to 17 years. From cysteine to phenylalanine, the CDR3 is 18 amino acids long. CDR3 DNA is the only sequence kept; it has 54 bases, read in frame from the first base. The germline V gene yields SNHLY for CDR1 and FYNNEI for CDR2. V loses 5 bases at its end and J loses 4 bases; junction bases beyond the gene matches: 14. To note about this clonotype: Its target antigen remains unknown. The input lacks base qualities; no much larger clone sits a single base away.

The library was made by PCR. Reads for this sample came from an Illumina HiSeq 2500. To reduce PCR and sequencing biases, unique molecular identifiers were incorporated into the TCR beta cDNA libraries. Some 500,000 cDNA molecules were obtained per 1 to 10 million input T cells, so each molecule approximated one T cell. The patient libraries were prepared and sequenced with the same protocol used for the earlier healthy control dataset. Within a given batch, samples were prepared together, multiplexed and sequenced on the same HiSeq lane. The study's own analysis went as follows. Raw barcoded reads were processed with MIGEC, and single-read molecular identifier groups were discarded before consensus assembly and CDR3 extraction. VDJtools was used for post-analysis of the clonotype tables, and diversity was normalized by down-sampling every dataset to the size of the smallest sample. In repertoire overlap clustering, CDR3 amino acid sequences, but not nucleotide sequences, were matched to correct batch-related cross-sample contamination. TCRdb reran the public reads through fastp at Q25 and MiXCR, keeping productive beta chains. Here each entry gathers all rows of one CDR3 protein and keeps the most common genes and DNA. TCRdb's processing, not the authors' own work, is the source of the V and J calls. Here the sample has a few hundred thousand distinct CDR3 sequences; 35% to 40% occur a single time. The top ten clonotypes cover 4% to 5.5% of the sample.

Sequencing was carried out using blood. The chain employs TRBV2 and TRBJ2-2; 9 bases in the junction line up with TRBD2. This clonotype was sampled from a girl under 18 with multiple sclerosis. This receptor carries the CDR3 CASSTRPGTSPSTGELFF. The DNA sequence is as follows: TGTGCCAGCAGTACCCGTCCCGGGACTAGCCCGAGCACCGGGGAGCTGTTTTTT.